This TCR beta chain was documented in a study of response to subunit inactivated influenza vaccine. This clonotype has more than one count but fewer than ten. What it recognizes is unknown. TCRdb re-called the RT-PCR reads through MiXCR, storing one row per CDR3 protein. The table lists about 700,000 distinct CDR3 sequences, roughly 13% of them singletons. Study findings and constraints: There was a suggestion from the authors that each seasonal influenza vaccination recruits few new T cells.

V lost 4 bases, J lost 7 bases, and 7 bases stayed unmatched. There are 14 residues in the CDR3. The germline V gene has CDR1 LGHDT and CDR2 YNNKEL (reference sequence). The chain is built from TRBV3-1 and TRBJ1-5; 7 bases line up with TRBD1. The starting material was PBMCs from blood, obtained about 14 days before vaccination. The TCR sequence derives from a middle-aged man who received an inactivated influenza vaccine. As DNA, the CDR3 is TGTGCCAGCAGCCGCTCGACAGGGAAACAGCCCCAGCATTTT. It translates to CASSRSTGKQPQHF.